These 10 T cell receptor beta chains came from one sample sequenced in a study of glioma-infiltrating T cells. Using RNA template, CDR3s of TCR alpha and beta were amplified with iRepertoire arm-PCR. Each CDR3 protein is one row after TCRdb ran MiXCR on the multiplex PCR reads. The table lists about 210,000 distinct CDR3 sequences, about 31% of them singletons. The specimen sequenced was glioma tissue, nonneoplastic brain tissue, or PBMCs (not recorded which). Source of these receptors: a human donor with low-grade glioma or glioblastoma, undergoing nonglioma brain surgery, or in good health (not recorded which).

By share, this clonotype ranks as medium-sized. This chain uses TRBV15 with TRBJ1-3, with D possibly being TRBD1 (6 bases). The V end was cut by 11 bases, the J end by 0 bases, with 14 bases between. The CDR3 runs 14 residues. Germline V CDR1 and CDR2: LNHNV, YYDKDF (reference sequence). Written as DNA, the CDR3 is TGTGCCGCTTCGGACAGCGGCTCTGGAAACACCATATATTTT. Translating gives CAASDSGSGNTIYF.

Concerning this clonotype: This sequence may be a read error, since a much larger clone differs from it by one base. The chain employs TRBV10-3 and TRBJ2-7; 9 bases align to TRBD1. The V segment lost 6 bases and the J segment 5 bases; nucleotides outside the gene matches: 5. Per the germline V gene, CDR1 is ENHRY and CDR2 is SYGVKD. CDR3 length: 13 residues. The CDR3 sequence: CAIRGTGCHEQYF. CDR3 DNA sequence: TGTGCCATCAGGGGGACAGGGTGCCACGAGCAGTACTTC.

Ten or more counts support this clonotype. The chain recombines TRBV27 with TRBJ2-1, with 7 bases identical to TRBD1. CDR3 length: 12 amino acids. With 3 bases clipped from V and 13 bases from J, the junction kept 6 bases outside the gene matches. Germline loops: CDR1 MNHEY, CDR2 SMNVEV (reference sequence). CDR3: CASSFSGTAQFF. The CDR3 DNA reads as TGTGCCAGCAGTTTCTCCGGGACAGCTCAGTTCTTC.

This clonotype has more than one count but fewer than ten. The chain combines TRBV5-8 with TRBJ2-6; perhaps TRBD1 as D (6 bases). The CDR3 is made up of 15 amino acids. CDR1 is SGHTS and CDR2 is YDEGEE in the germline V gene. V gave up 0 bases and J gave up 2 bases, with 6 bases separating them. CDR3 in DNA: TGTGCCAGCAGCTTGGAGGGGGCTGGGGCCAACGTCCTGACTTTC. Amino acids: CASSLEGAGANVLTF.

In its sample, this clonotype was seen a few times. V usage is TRBV5-4 and J usage is TRBJ2-3, with a possible D match to TRBD1 (6 bases). Trimming cost V 1 base and J 0 bases, with 15 bases left between them. This CDR3 is 17 amino acids long. The germline V gene encodes CDR1 SGHNT and CDR2 YYREEE (reference sequence). The CDR3 protein is CASSLPRDTFSTDTQYF. As DNA, the CDR3 is TGTGCCAGCAGCTTGCCCCGGGACACTTTTAGCACAGATACGCAGTATTTT.

This clonotype came up many times. V is TRBV7-2 and J is TRBJ2-5; D unclear. Trimming took off 2 bases at V and 4 bases at J, with 8 bases between the two ends. Germline lookup yields CDR1 SGHTA and CDR2 FQGNSA. This CDR3 is 13 amino acids long. CDR3 bases: TGTGCCAGCAGCTTAAGAGAGGTAGAGACCCAGTACTTC. As protein: CASSLREVETQYF.

In this sample, this clonotype turned up a few times. A much bigger clone sits one base away, suggesting this may be a read error. The chain has TRBV20-1 and TRBJ2-7, with a weak D call TRBD2 (6 bases). Germline values: CDR1 DFQATT, CDR2 SNEGSKA (reference sequence). Trimming cost V 2 bases and J 1 base, with 12 bases left between them. This CDR3 has 14 amino acids. The CDR3: CSARKAGPSYEQYF. CDR3 DNA sequence: TGCAGTGCTAGAAAAGCGGGCCCATCCTACGAGCAGTACTTC.

The sample holds many counts of this clonotype. J is TRBJ2-3 and V is TRBV4-1, with 13 bases matching TRBD2. The junction had 8 bases not matched to a gene; V was cut back by 2 bases and J by 3 bases. CDR3 size: 18 residues. The germline CDR1 and CDR2 sequences are MGHRA and YSYEKL. The CDR3 DNA follows: TGCGCCAGCAGCCAAACTAGCGGGAGGGTCGTGAGGACAGATACGCAGTATTTT. Encoded protein: CASSQTSGRVVRTDTQYF.

This clonotype was seen repeatedly, ten times or more. This rearrangement joins TRBV3-1 to TRBJ2-1; D is possibly TRBD2 (6 bases). Between the trimmed V and J ends, which lost 4 bases and 8 bases, there was a span of 15 bases. Germline V gives CDR1 LGHDT, CDR2 YNNKEL (reference sequence). The CDR3 loop spans 14 amino acids. The CDR3, as DNA: TGTGCCAGCAGCCGCCCCACAGGAGGGGATGAGCAGTTCTTC. Its protein product is CASSRPTGGDEQFF.

This clonotype was observed many times. The chain combines TRBV11-2 with TRBJ2-7, with 13 bases matching TRBD2. This CDR3 has 15 residues. Germline CDR1 and CDR2: SGHAT and FQNNGV. V was pared by 4 bases and J by 5 bases, with 5 bases of the junction left unmatched. The CDR3: CASSSRTSGSDEQYF. CDR3 DNA sequence: TGTGCCAGCAGCTCCCGGACTAGCGGGAGCGACGAGCAGTACTTC.